These 5 T cell receptor beta chains came from one sample sequenced in a study of T cell changes during pregnancy in multiple sclerosis. Profiled with immunoSEQ multiplex PCR; TCRdb holds only in-frame clones, not every one. The sample contains under 150,000 clones, roughly 97% of which appear only once. The sample in question was peripheral blood, obtained after pregnancy. Source of these receptors: a female donor with multiple sclerosis, enrolled in a pregnancy study.

The chain joins TRBV5-5 to TRBJ2-1; D not resolved. CDR1 and CDR2 from the germline V gene are SGHKS and YYEKEE (reference sequence). The V end was cut by 5 bases, the J end by 2 bases, with 8 bases between. The length of the CDR3 is 13 residues. CDR3 coding DNA: TGTGCCAGCAGTAGCCCAGCCTACAATGAGCAGTTCTTC. It encodes CASSSPAYNEQFF. The variable domain in full, completed from reference TRBV5-5 and TRBJ2-1, reads DAGVTQSPTHLIKTRGQQVTLRCSPISGHKSVSWYQQVLGQGPQFIFQYYEKEERGRGNFPDRFSARQFPNYSSELNVNALLLGDSALYLCASSSPAYNEQFFGPGTRLTVL.

CDR3 sequence (DNA): TGTGCCAGCTCCCCCATAGCGGGGGGACGTGGCGAGACCCAGTACTTC. This translates into CASSPIAGGRGETQYF. The chain joins TRBV13 to TRBJ2-5; 10 bases are a match to TRBD2. V dropped 8 bases and J dropped 5; count of bases not matched to a gene: 14. Germline V gene data show CDR1 as PRHDT and CDR2 as FYEKMQ (reference sequence). This CDR3 spans 16 amino acids.

As regards this clone: At one boundary the junction diverges from the germline segment, which might be a read error. This sequence joins TRBV7-7 and TRBJ2-5; TRBD2 aligns across 10 bases. CDR3 length: 16 residues. Germline V lookup: CDR1 SSHAT, CDR2 FNYEAQ (reference sequence). DNA for the CDR3: TGTGCTAGCAGCTTAGGGTTTGGTAGCGGGAGGGAGACCCAGTACTTC. Translation: CASSLGFGSGRETQYF.

The gene calls are TRBV5-5 and TRBJ1-4, with D possibly matching TRBD1 (5 bases). V was cut by 4 bases and J by 6 bases, with 19 bases left in between. CDR1 SGHKS and CDR2 YYEKEE come from the germline V gene (reference sequence). The CDR3 consists of 16 residues. CDR3 sequence reads: CASSPQGVITYEKLFF. In nucleotides, the CDR3 is TGTGCCAGCAGCCCGCAAGGGGTAATTACTTATGAAAAACTGTTTTTT.

This clone has a single count. The chain is built from TRBV5-6 and TRBJ2-5, with 9 bases that match TRBD2. V gave up 0 bases and J gave up 3 bases; unmatched junction bases: 9. Germline lookup yields CDR1 SGHDT and CDR2 YYEEEE. The CDR3 is 17 residues long. This CDR3 is CASSLGITGGREETQYF. CDR3 nucleotide sequence: TGTGCCAGCAGCTTGGGGATAACGGGCGGGAGGGAAGAGACCCAGTACTTC.